The 30 T cell receptor beta chains given below trace back to one sample, sequenced in a study of Ad26.COV2.S vaccination and SARS-CoV-2 variants. The protocol was immunoSEQ multiplex PCR, while the TCRdb copy is restricted to in-frame clones and leaves out a portion. The repertoire holds fewer than 400,000 clones, with around 85% as singletons. The treatment here: around 19 received Ad26.COV2.S at low or high dose, single or two shots; five or six received placebo; per-sample allocation not given. The samples date from day 63 after the first vaccine or placebo injection. The sample was peripheral blood, taken in a trial of Ad26.COV2.S vaccine versus placebo. These TCRs come from a person between 18 and 59 years old who received the Ad26.COV2.S COVID-19 vaccine or a placebo.

The chain has TRBV18 and TRBJ2-3; 9 bases agree with TRBD2. The V gene's germline CDR1 is KGHSH and CDR2 LQKENI. The CDR3 covers 16 residues. After removal of 2 bases from V and 3 bases from J, the junction contained 6 bases not matched to a gene. The CDR3 DNA sequence: TGTGCCAGCTCACCATCGGGCGGGGGGGCGACAGATACGCAGTATTTT. This sequence encodes CASSPSGGGATDTQYF.

J is TRBJ1-2 and V is TRBV5-1; TRBD1 matches 11 bases. Looked up from germline, CDR1 is SGHRS and CDR2 is YFSETQ. Trimming cost V 3 bases and J 7 bases; bases outside gene matches: 5. There are 14 residues in the CDR3. CDR3 nucleotide sequence: TGCGCCAGCAGCTATGGACAGGGGGCTGCTGGCTACACCTTC. This gives the protein CASSYGQGAAGYTF. Combining the CDR3 with reference TRBV5-1 and TRBJ1-2 gives the whole variable domain KAGVTQTPRYLIKTRGQQVTLSCSPISGHRSVSWYQQTPGQGLQFLFEYFSETQRNKGNFPGRFSGRQFSNSRSEMNVSTLELGDSALYLCASSYGQGAAGYTFGSGTRLTVV.

The genes are TRBV7-8 and TRBJ2-7; 13 bases are a match to TRBD2. The V gene's germline CDR1 is SGHVS and CDR2 FQNEAQ. CDR3 length: 17 residues. V was clipped by 4 bases and J by 0 bases; unmatched bases: 6. The CDR3 nucleotides are TGTGCCAGCAGCTCAGGACTAGCGGGGGTCCGCTCCTACGAGCAGTACTTC. Translating it yields CASSSGLAGVRSYEQYF.

The J gene is TRBJ1-2, the V gene TRBV5-4, with 8 nucleotides matching TRBD1. From germline, CDR1 is SGHNT and CDR2 YYREEE (reference sequence). The CDR3 is made up of 14 amino acids. Losses at the gene ends were 4 bases for V and 4 bases for J; bases not matched to a gene: 6. CDR3 nucleotide sequence: TGTGCCAGCAGCCAAGGACAGGGTCCCTATGGCTACACCTTC. This translates into CASSQGQGPYGYTF.

The V call is TRBV4-1, the J call TRBJ1-4, with D perhaps TRBD1 (6 bases). V lost 1 base and J lost 8, with 11 bases in between. Germline V gene data show CDR1 as MGHRA and CDR2 as YSYEKL. The CDR3 has 14 amino acids. CDR3 in amino acids: CASSQVQGREKLFF. The CDR3 DNA sequence: TGCGCCAGCAGCCAAGTACAGGGAAGGGAAAAACTGTTTTTT.

V is TRBV7-9 and J is TRBJ1-3; D unclear. The ends were cut back, 5 bases at V and 3 bases at J, with 5 bases in the middle. Germline lookup yields CDR1 SEHNR and CDR2 FQNEAQ (reference sequence). The CDR3 extends over 12 amino acids. The CDR3 sequence: CASSVLGNTIYF. The CDR3 DNA follows: TGTGCCAGCAGCGTACTTGGAAACACCATATATTTT. Supplemented by reference TRBV7-9 and TRBJ1-3, the full variable domain reads DTGVSQNPRHKITKRGQNVTFRCDPISEHNRLYWYRQTLGQGPEFLTYFQNEAQLEKSRLLSDRFSAERPKGSFSTLEIQRTEQGDSAMYLCASSVLGNTIYFGEGSWLTVV.

The chain employs TRBV30 and TRBJ2-2, with TRBD1 matching 8 bases. V shed 5 bases and J 7 bases; nucleotides not matched to a gene: 3. CDR1 is GTSNPN, CDR2 SVGIG, per germline (reference sequence). The length of the CDR3 is 12 residues. The CDR3 loop reads CAWGQGYGELFF. The DNA for the CDR3 is TGTGCCTGGGGACAGGGTTACGGGGAGCTGTTTTTT.

The gene calls are TRBV18 and TRBJ2-5; either TRBD1 or TRBD2 may supply D (5 bases each). Germline values: CDR1 KGHSH, CDR2 LQKENI. V lost 1 base and J lost 6, with 15 bases in between. The CDR3 runs 15 residues. The CDR3 here is CASSPLQGTGQTQYF. CDR3 nucleotide sequence: TGTGCCAGCTCACCACTGCAAGGGACCGGGCAGACCCAGTACTTC.

Regarding this clone: This same CDR3 is encoded by further DNA sequences in the sample. The rearrangement joins TRBV15 to TRBJ2-3, with D perhaps TRBD2 (6 bases). Trimming stripped 1 base from V and 1 base from J, with 12 bases between. Germline V CDR1 and CDR2: LNHNV, YYDKDF (reference sequence). The CDR3 is made up of 16 amino acids. CDR3 nucleotides: TGTGCCACCAGCAGAGTGGGCGGCGGGGGCACAGATACGCAGTATTTT. This encodes CATSRVGGGGTDTQYF. Together with reference TRBV15 and TRBJ2-3, the CDR3 gives the full variable domain: DAMVIQNPRYQVTQFGKPVTLSCSQTLNHNVMYWYQQKSSQAPKLLFHYYDKDFNNEADTPDNFQSRRPNTSFCFLDIRSPGLGDTAMYLCATSRVGGGGTDTQYFGPGTRLTVL.

This chain's CDR3 is CASRDRYQETQYF. The CDR3, as DNA: TGTGCCAGCAGAGACAGGTACCAAGAGACCCAGTACTTC. The chain carries TRBV2 and TRBJ2-5; a possible D gene is TRBD1 (6 bases). Germline V gene data show CDR1 as SNHLY and CDR2 as FYNNEI. CDR3 length: 13 amino acids. Trimming shortened V by 6 bases and J by 0 bases, and 8 bases separated the two germline ends.

The V gene is TRBV5-5, the J gene TRBJ2-2, with D possibly TRBD2 on 5 matching bases. Germline lookup yields CDR1 SGHKS and CDR2 YYEKEE (reference sequence). With 1 base removed from V and 6 bases from J, the gap between germline ends came to 16 bases. This CDR3 region has 16 residues. In DNA, the CDR3 is TGTGCCAGCAGCTTGTGGCTAGCAATTACCGCCGGGGAGCTGTTTTTT. This encodes CASSLWLAITAGELFF.

The V and J genes are TRBV6-2 or TRBV6-3 and TRBJ2-5; D ambiguous. Germline V gene lookup returns CDR1 MNHEY and CDR2 SVGEGT. The CDR3 contains 10 residues. The V and J ends lost 5 bases and 4 bases respectively, with 2 bases between them. CDR3 region: CASSGETQYF. CDR3 nucleotide sequence: TGTGCCAGCAGTGGAGAGACCCAGTACTTC.

The rearrangement uses TRBV19 and TRBJ1-5; no clear D. Trimming cost V 4 bases and J 3 bases, with 7 bases left between them. CDR1 and CDR2 from the germline V gene are LNHDA and SQIVND (reference sequence). CDR3 size: 13 residues. This CDR3 is CASSTEINQPQHF. The CDR3 coding sequence is TGTGCCAGTAGTACCGAGATCAATCAGCCCCAGCATTTT.

The rearrangement joins TRBV19 to TRBJ2-2; the match to TRBD1 covers 9 bases. The CDR3 extends over 16 amino acids. Germline values: CDR1 LNHDA, CDR2 SQIVND (reference sequence). V was pared by 7 bases and J by 4 bases, with 10 bases of the junction left unmatched. The CDR3 DNA follows: TGTGCCAGTATAGGGGACAGGGCATTTGGCACCGGGGAGCTGTTTTTT. Translation: CASIGDRAFGTGELFF.

The rearrangement joins TRBV29-1 to TRBJ2-3; the D is unclear. Trimming shortened V by 3 bases and J by 4 bases, and 8 bases separated the two germline ends. The CDR3 has 12 residues. Germline assignment: CDR1 SQVTM and CDR2 ANQGSEA. The CDR3 loop reads CSVEYRPDTQYF. In DNA, the CDR3 is TGCAGCGTTGAGTACCGGCCAGATACGCAGTATTTT.

This chain links TRBV15 with TRBJ1-5, with TRBD1 identical over 7 bases. The CDR3 contains 18 residues. The V and J ends lost 0 bases and 0 bases, in that order; junction bases with no gene match: 8. From germline, CDR1 is LNHNV and CDR2 YYDKDF (reference sequence). Here the CDR3 reads CATSRDRDSSNSNQPQHF. Written as DNA, the CDR3 is TGTGCCACCAGCAGAGATAGGGACAGTTCGAATAGCAATCAGCCCCAGCATTTT.

The gene calls are TRBV5-4 and TRBJ2-7; D call uncertain. Germline V gene sequence: CDR1 SGHNT, CDR2 YYREEE (reference sequence). This CDR3 has 16 amino acids. V was pared by 0 bases and J by 2 bases, with 15 bases between. This chain's CDR3 is CASSLGGMNGPYEQYF. The CDR3 DNA reads TGTGCCAGCAGCTTGGGAGGTATGAACGGTCCCTACGAGCAGTACTTC.

In the case of this clone: One end of the junction varies from germline; a read error may be responsible. The chain carries TRBV2 and TRBJ1-6; TRBD1 aligns across 9 bases. The CDR3 totals 13 residues. Germline CDR1 is SNHLY and CDR2 is FYNNEI. The CDR3 nucleotides are TGTGGCAGCAGGGGACAGGGCAGTTCACCCCTCCACTTT. Protein sequence: CGSRGQGSSPLHF.

The CDR3 loop reads CASSSTRGSGYTF. For the CDR3, the DNA is TGTGCCAGCAGTTCGACGCGGGGGTCCGGCTACACCTTC. The chain uses TRBV12-3 or TRBV12-4 and TRBJ1-2; tentatively, D is TRBD1 (5 bases). V shed 4 bases and J shed 8 bases, with 14 bases lying between them. The CDR3 is 13 amino acids.

The chain recombines TRBV27 with TRBJ2-1; 11 positions agree with TRBD2. The germline V gene encodes CDR1 MNHEY and CDR2 SMNVEV (reference sequence). This CDR3 has 21 residues. J was trimmed by 4 bases and V by 7 bases; bases with no gene match: 24. The CDR3 DNA is TGTGCCAGCACCCCCGTTCCGACCCGACGACCTACTAGCGGGGGATACAATGAGCAGTTCTTC. It is translated as CASTPVPTRRPTSGGYNEQFF.

The chain uses TRBV7-2 and TRBJ2-7; TRBD1 matches 8 bases. The CDR3 sequence is 14 residues long. Germline V gene data show CDR1 as SGHTA and CDR2 as FQGNSA. The J segment lost 2 bases and the V segment lost 5 bases, leaving 5 bases of the junction unmatched. CDR3 in DNA: TGTGCCAGCAGCCAGACAGGGGCCCCCTACGAGCAGTACTTC. It encodes CASSQTGAPYEQYF.

The chain employs TRBV9 and TRBJ2-3; 9 nucleotides line up with TRBD2. J gave up 2 bases and V 4 bases, and 8 bases lay outside the gene matches. The V gene's germline CDR1 is SGDLS and CDR2 YYNGEE. CDR3 length: 16 residues. The CDR3 is CASSPRVAGVTDTQYF. The CDR3 DNA follows: TGTGCCAGCAGCCCCAGGGTAGCGGGGGTCACAGATACGCAGTATTTT.

The rearrangement links TRBV25-1 to TRBJ2-7; TRBD2 might be the D (7 bases). The CDR3 sequence is 13 residues long. The germline gives CDR1 MGHDK, CDR2 SYGVNS. The ends were cut back, 3 bases at V and 7 bases at J, with 13 bases in the middle. The CDR3 DNA reads as TGTGCCAGCAGTGATGGGGGGGCGGGGGAGCAGTACTTC. Encoded protein: CASSDGGAGEQYF.

The rearrangement links TRBV19 to TRBJ1-1, with 7 bases fitting TRBD1. CDR3 size: 14 residues. V lost 5 bases and J lost 1; bases outside the gene matches: 4. CDR1 and CDR2 from the germline V gene are LNHDA and SQIVND (reference sequence). CDR3: CASSFTGANTEAFF. DNA for the CDR3: TGTGCCAGTAGTTTTACAGGGGCGAACACTGAAGCTTTCTTT.

The chain recombines TRBV10-2 with TRBJ2-3; tentatively, D is TRBD1 or TRBD2 (5 bases each). From germline, CDR1 is WSHSY and CDR2 SAAADI. The CDR3 is 14 amino acids. The germline V and J ends were trimmed by 4 bases and 5 bases, with 13 bases remaining between them. The CDR3 region is CASSVSGGGDTQYF. The CDR3 DNA sequence: TGCGCCAGCAGTGTATCGGGTGGGGGAGATACGCAGTATTTT.

The gene calls are TRBV3-1 (or the pseudogene TRBV3-2) and TRBJ1-5; the D is unclear. V was shortened by 0 bases and J by 9 bases, with 9 bases between the two germline ends. This CDR3 region has 13 residues. Per the germline V gene, CDR1 is LGHDT and CDR2 is YNNKEL (reference sequence). The chain's CDR3 is CASSQDPDGPQHF. The CDR3 DNA reads as TGTGCCAGCAGCCAAGACCCCGATGGGCCCCAGCATTTT.

The chain is built from TRBV5-6 and TRBJ2-5; 8 bases are shared with TRBD1. V was pared by 4 bases and J by 3 bases, with 5 bases of the junction left unmatched. The CDR3 is made up of 14 amino acids. CDR1 and CDR2 (germline): SGHDT, YYEEEE. CDR3 amino acids: CASSLQGDEETQYF. The DNA for the CDR3 is TGTGCCAGCAGCCTACAGGGGGACGAAGAGACCCAGTACTTC. Together with reference TRBV5-6 and TRBJ2-5, the CDR3 gives the full variable domain: DAGVTQSPTHLIKTRGQQVTLRCSPKSGHDTVSWYQQALGQGPQFIFQYYEEEERQRGNFPDRFSGHQFPNYSSELNVNALLLGDSALYLCASSLQGDEETQYFGPGTRLLVL.

The V call is TRBV5-5, the J call TRBJ1-2; D ambiguous. Germline assignment: CDR1 SGHKS and CDR2 YYEKEE (reference sequence). This CDR3 is 15 amino acids long. V lost 8 bases to trimming and J lost 0 bases, with 17 bases between them. CDR3 protein: CASKLTGLANYGYTF. The CDR3, as DNA: TGTGCCAGTAAACTCACCGGGTTAGCTAACTATGGCTACACCTTC.

The chain couples TRBV27 to TRBJ2-7; either TRBD1 or TRBD2 may fit D (5 bases each). The germline gives CDR1 MNHEY, CDR2 SMNVEV (reference sequence). This CDR3 has 18 residues. The V end was cut by 3 bases, the J end by 3 bases, with 24 bases between. CDR3 bases: TGTGCCAGCAGTTTGGGTCCCGTTGTGCGAGGGGCCTTCTACGAGCAGTACTTC. This codes for CASSLGPVVRGAFYEQYF.

J is TRBJ2-2 and V is TRBV2, with D possibly being TRBD1 (6 bases). V lost 7 bases and J lost 4, with 10 bases in between. Germline lookup yields CDR1 SNHLY and CDR2 FYNNEI. The CDR3 runs to 13 residues. The CDR3 DNA sequence: TGTGCCAGCAAGGGACAAGTCACCGGGGAGCTGTTTTTT. It specifies CASKGQVTGELFF.